Listed below are T cell receptor beta chains from one sample, sequenced in a study of blood T cell repertoires in COVID-19. The data were produced by immunoSEQ multiplex PCR, yet TCRdb's version contains in-frame clones alone and is incomplete. The table shows 150,000 to 200,000 clones, with roughly 79% occurring only once. Source material: peripheral blood. Source of these receptors: an elderly woman with COVID-19, enrolled during active disease. CDR3s include the opening cysteine and the closing phenylalanine or tryptophan. D genes are given only for firm matches. Clone sizes are given selectively: once, few, many, or a class where the clone is expanded.

.,TRBJ1-1,TRBV7-2,.,TGTGCCAGCAGCTTAGGTCACGGCTCCGTGGAGATCTTT,CASSLGHGSVEIF
TRBD1,TRBJ2-2,TRBV24-1,.,TGTGCCACCAGTGATTCCCCGGGGACAGAGAGCACCGGGGAGCTGTTTTTT,CATSDSPGTESTGELFF
.,TRBJ2-6,TRBV4-3,.,TGCGCCAGCAGCCAAGATCACCCAGGGGTAGCTTACTCTGGGGCCAACGTCCTGACTTTC,CASSQDHPGVAYSGANVLTF
TRBD1,TRBJ2-7,TRBV19,.,TGTGCCAGTACCTCAAAAGGACAGGGACGAAACGAGCAGTACTTC,CASTSKGQGRNEQYF
.,TRBJ2-7,TRBV3-1/TRBV3-2,few,TGTGCCAGCAGCCGCTTCAGCGGAGAGTCTTACGAGCAGTACTTC,CASSRFSGESYEQYF
TRBD1,TRBJ2-1,TRBV2,once,TGTGCCAGCAGTCCGGACAGGGGCTCCTACAATGAGCAGTTCTTC,CASSPDRGSYNEQFF
.,TRBJ2-1,TRBV28,.,TGTGCCAGCAGTTCATACCGCGGCGGGATCTACAATGAGCAGTTCTTC,CASSSYRGGIYNEQFF
.,TRBJ1-4,TRBV28,.,TGTGCCAGCAGAGAAGGGGGGGGTAATGAAAAACTGTTTTTT,CASREGGGNEKLFF
.,TRBJ1-5,TRBV2,.,TGTGCCAGCAGGACACGGGACTATAATCAGCCCCAGCATTTT,CASRTRDYNQPQHF
TRBD2,TRBJ2-3,TRBV7-2,.,TGTGCCAGCAGCTTATTCAAGCTAGCGGGAGGCCGCACAGATACGCAGTATTTT,CASSLFKLAGGRTDTQYF
.,TRBJ1-3,TRBV18,.,TGTGCCACCTCGGGGACTACTGGAAACACCATATATTTT,CATSGTTGNTIYF
TRBD2,TRBJ2-1,TRBV28,.,TGTGCCAGCAGTCACCTAGGGGCGGGAGATTACAATGAGCAGTTCTTC,CASSHLGAGDYNEQFF
TRBD2,TRBJ2-1,TRBV7-2,.,TGTGCCAGCAGCTTCCGACTAGCGGGAGCGAATGAGCAGTTCTTC,CASSFRLAGANEQFF
TRBD1,TRBJ2-7,TRBV18,many,TGTGCCAGCTCACCAGCAGGGGGCTCATACGAGCAGTACTTC,CASSPAGGSYEQYF
TRBD2,TRBJ2-7,TRBV28,.,TGTGCCAGCAGTTTTGCCCCGGGGGGGGGCGAGCAGTACTTC,CASSFAPGGGEQYF
TRBD2,TRBJ2-3,TRBV2,.,TGTGCCAGCAGCGGACTAGCGGGGGGCCGTGTGACAGATACGCAGTATTTT,CASSGLAGGRVTDTQYF
.,TRBJ2-7,TRBV7-9,.,TGTGCCAGCAGCTTATCGGAGGACTCCTACGAGCAGTACTTC,CASSLSEDSYEQYF
.,TRBJ1-2,TRBV30,.,TGTGCCTGGGCCGCAGGTCTCGGGGGGTATGGCTACACCTTC,CAWAAGLGGYGYTF
.,TRBJ1-5,TRBV28,.,TGTGCCAGCAGACCCGCGACAGAGTATAGCAATCAGCCCCAGCATTTT,CASRPATEYSNQPQHF
TRBD1,TRBJ2-2,TRBV6-5,.,TGTGCCAGCAACTGGGACAGGGAAACCGGGGAGCTGTTTTTT,CASNWDRETGELFF
TRBD1,TRBJ2-2,TRBV5-1,.,TGCGCCAGCAGCCTGGGACAGAGAAACACCGGGGAGCTGTTTTTT,CASSLGQRNTGELFF
.,TRBJ1-5,TRBV12-3/TRBV12-4,.,TGTGCCAGCAGCAACAGGAATTTGCAGCCCCAGCATTTT,CASSNRNLQPQHF
.,TRBJ2-3,TRBV20-1,.,TGCAGTGCCTTAACAGATACGCAGTATTTT,CSALTDTQYF
.,TRBJ1-2,TRBV6-5,.,TGTGCCAGCAGTTACTCTCTGAGCAACTATGGCTACACCTTC,CASSYSLSNYGYTF
TRBD2,TRBJ2-7,TRBV9,once,TGTGCCAGCAGCGTAGCGCTAGCGGACTCCTACGAGCAGTACTTC,CASSVALADSYEQYF
TRBD1,TRBJ1-2,TRBV6-5,few,TGTGCCAGCAGGGGTAACAGGGGGCGCGGAGGCTACACCTTC,CASRGNRGRGGYTF
.,TRBJ1-3,TRBV6-5,.,TGTGCCAGCAGTTACTCGGATCAGGCGGGAAACACCATATATTTT,CASSYSDQAGNTIYF
TRBD1,TRBJ2-5,TRBV7-2,few,TGTGCCAGCAGCCCCGGGACAGACCAAGAGACCCAGTACTTC,CASSPGTDQETQYF
.,TRBJ2-1,TRBV2,.,TGTGCCAGCAGTGAAGAGGGGGTAATTGGGAACAATGAGCAGTTCTTC,CASSEEGVIGNNEQFF
.,TRBJ2-7,TRBV7-2,.,TGTGCCAGCAGCTTTACCCGCGTCCACGAGCAGTACTTC,CASSFTRVHEQYF
TRBD2,TRBJ2-7,TRBV5-1,.,TGCGCCAGCAGCCTCGGACTAGCGGGGACCTACGAGCAGTACTTC,CASSLGLAGTYEQYF
.,TRBJ1-5,TRBV6-5,.,TGTGCCAGCAGTTTGCAGGCTCCGCGCGACCAGCCCCAGCATTTT,CASSLQAPRDQPQHF
.,TRBJ2-2,TRBV24-1,.,TGTGCAACCGGGGGCCTGGGCACCGGGGAGCTGTTTTTT,CATGGLGTGELFF
TRBD1,TRBJ2-7,TRBV7-8,.,TGTGCCAGCAGCTTGGCGATACAGGGGGCGAACGAGCAGTACTTC,CASSLAIQGANEQYF
.,TRBJ1-1,TRBV4-3,.,TGCGCCAGCAGCCAAGATCACGGGCAGGGTTCTTTCTTT,CASSQDHGQGSFF